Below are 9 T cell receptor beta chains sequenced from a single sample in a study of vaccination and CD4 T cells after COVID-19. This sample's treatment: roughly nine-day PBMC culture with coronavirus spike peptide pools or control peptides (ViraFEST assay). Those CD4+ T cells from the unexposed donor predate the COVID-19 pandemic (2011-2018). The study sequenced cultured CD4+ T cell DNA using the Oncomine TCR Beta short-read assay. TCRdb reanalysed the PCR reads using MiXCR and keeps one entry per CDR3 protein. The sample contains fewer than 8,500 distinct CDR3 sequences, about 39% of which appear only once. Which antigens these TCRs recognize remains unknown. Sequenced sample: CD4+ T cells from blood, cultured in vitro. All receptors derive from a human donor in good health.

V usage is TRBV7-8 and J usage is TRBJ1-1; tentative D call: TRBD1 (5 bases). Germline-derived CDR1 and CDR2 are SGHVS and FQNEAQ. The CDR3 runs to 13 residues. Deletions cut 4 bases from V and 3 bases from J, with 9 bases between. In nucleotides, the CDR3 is TGTGCCAGCAGCTCCCGCAGGGACACTGAAGCTTTCTTT. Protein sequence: CASSSRRDTEAFF.

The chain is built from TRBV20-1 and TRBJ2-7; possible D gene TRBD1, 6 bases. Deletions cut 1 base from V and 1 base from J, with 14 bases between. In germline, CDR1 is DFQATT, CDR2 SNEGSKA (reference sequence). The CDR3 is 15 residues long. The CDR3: CSARGLLDRSYEQYF. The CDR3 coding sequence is TGCAGTGCTAGAGGCCTTCTGGACAGATCCTACGAGCAGTACTTC.

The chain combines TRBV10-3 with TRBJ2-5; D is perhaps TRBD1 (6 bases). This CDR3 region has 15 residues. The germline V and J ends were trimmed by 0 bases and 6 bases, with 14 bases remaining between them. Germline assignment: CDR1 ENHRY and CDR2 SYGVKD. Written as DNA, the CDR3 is TGTGCCATCAGTGAGTCTGGGACATCCAAGAAGACCCAGTACTTC. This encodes CAISESGTSKKTQYF.

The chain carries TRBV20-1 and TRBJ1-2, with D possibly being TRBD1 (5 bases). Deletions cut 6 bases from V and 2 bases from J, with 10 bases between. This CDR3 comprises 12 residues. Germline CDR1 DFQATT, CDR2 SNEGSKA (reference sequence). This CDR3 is CSAATANYGYTF. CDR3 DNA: TGCAGTGCCGCGACAGCCAACTATGGCTACACCTTC.

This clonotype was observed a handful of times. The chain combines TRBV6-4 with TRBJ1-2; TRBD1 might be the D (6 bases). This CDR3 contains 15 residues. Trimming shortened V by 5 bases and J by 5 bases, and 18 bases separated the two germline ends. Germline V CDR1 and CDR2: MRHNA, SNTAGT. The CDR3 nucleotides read TGTGCCAGCAGTCCCGAGGGGGGGGGAGTTTATGGCTACACCTTC. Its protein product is CASSPEGGGVYGYTF.

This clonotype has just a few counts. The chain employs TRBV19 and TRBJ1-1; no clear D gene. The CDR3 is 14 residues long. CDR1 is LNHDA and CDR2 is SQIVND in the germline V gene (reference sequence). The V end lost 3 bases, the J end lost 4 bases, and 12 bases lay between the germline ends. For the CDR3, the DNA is TGTGCCAGTAGTATGCTGAGGGATATCACTGAAGCTTTCTTT. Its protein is CASSMLRDITEAFF. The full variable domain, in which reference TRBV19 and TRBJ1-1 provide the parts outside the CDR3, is DGGITQSPKYLFRKEGQNVTLSCEQNLNHDAMYWYRQDPGQGLRLIYYSQIVNDFQKGDIAEGYSVSREKKESFPLTVTSAQKNPTAFYLCASSMLRDITEAFFGQGTRLTVV.

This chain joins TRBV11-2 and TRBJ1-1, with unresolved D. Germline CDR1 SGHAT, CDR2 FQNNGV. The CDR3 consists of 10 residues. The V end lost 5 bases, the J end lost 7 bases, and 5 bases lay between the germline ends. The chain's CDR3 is CASSAIEAFF. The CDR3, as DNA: TGTGCCAGCAGCGCTATTGAAGCTTTCTTT.

CDR3 sequence reads: CSGTGQGTQNEQFF. The CDR3 DNA reads TGCAGCGGTACAGGGCAGGGGACACAGAATGAGCAGTTCTTC. J is TRBJ2-1 and V is TRBV20-1, with a weak D call TRBD1 (6 bases). Germline CDR1 is DFQATT and CDR2 is SNEGSKA (reference sequence). The CDR3 length is 14 residues.

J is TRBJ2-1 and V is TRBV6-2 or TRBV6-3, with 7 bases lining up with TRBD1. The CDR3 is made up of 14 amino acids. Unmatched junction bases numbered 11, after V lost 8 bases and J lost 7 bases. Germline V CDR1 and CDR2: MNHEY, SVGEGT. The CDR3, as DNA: TGTGCCAGCGGACAGGTTCAGGCGATGAATGAGCAGTTCTTC. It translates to CASGQVQAMNEQFF.